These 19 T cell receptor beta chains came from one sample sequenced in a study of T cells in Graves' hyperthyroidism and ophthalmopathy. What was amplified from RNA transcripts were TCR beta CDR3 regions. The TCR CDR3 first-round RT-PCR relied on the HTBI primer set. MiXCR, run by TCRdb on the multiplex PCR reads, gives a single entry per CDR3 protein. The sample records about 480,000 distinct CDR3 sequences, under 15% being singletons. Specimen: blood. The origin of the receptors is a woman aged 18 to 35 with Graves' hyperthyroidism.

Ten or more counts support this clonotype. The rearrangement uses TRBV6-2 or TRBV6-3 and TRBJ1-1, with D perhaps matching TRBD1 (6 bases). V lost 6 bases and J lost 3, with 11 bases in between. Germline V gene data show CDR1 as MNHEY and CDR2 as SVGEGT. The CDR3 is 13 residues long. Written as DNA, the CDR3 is TGTGCCAGCAGAGACAGGTTCGACACTGAAGCTTTCTTT. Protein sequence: CASRDRFDTEAFF.

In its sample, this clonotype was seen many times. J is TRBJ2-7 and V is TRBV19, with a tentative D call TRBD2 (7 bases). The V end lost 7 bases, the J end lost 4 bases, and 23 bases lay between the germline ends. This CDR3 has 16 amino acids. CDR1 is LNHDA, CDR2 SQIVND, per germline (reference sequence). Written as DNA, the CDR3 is TGTGCCAGTACTTTTAGGGGGGGGCGGATTCCATACGAGCAGTACGTC. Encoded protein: CASTFRGGRIPYEQYV.

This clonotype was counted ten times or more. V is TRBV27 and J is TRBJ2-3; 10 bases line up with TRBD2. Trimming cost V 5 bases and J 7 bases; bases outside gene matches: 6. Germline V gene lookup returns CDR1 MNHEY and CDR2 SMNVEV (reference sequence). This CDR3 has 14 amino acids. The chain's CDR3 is CASSAGLATYTQYF. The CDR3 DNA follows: TGTGCCAGCAGTGCGGGACTAGCGACATATACGCAGTATTTT.

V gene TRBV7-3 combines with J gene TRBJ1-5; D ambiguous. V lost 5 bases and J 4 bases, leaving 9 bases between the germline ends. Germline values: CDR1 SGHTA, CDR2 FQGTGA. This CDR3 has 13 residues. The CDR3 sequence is CASSLWENQPQHF. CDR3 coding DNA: TGTGCCAGCAGCCTATGGGAGAATCAGCCCCAGCATTTT.

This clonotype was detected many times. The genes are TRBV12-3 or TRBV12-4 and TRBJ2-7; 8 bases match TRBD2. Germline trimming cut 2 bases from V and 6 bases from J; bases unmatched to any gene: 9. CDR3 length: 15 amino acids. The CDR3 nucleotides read TGTGCCAGCAGTTTACAAGCGGGAGTAGTTAGCGAGCAGTACTTC. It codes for CASSLQAGVVSEQYF.

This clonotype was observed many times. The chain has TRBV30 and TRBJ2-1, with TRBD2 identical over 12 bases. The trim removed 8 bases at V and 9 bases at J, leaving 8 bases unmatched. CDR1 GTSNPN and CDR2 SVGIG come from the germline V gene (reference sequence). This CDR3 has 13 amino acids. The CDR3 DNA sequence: TGTGCCGCGCTAGCGGGAGGGCCGGTTGAGCAGTTCTTC. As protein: CAALAGGPVEQFF.

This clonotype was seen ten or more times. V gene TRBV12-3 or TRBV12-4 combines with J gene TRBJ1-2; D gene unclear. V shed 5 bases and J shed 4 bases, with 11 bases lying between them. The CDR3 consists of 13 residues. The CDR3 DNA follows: TGTGCCAGCAGTCCCAAGGAGGGCTATGGCTACACCTTC. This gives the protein CASSPKEGYGYTF.

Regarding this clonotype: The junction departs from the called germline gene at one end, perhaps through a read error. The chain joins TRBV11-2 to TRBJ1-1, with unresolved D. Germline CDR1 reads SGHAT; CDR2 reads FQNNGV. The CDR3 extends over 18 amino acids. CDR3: CASSSGRVFTARNTEALF. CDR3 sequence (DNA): TGTGCCAGCAGCTCTGGGAGAGTCTTTACCGCTAGGAACACTGAAGCTCTCTTT. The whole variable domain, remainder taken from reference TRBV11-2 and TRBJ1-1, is EAGVAQSPRYKIIEKRQSVAFWCNPISGHATLYWYQQILGQGPKLLIQFQNNGVVDDSQLPKDRFSAERLKGVDSTLKIQPAKLEDSAVYLCASSSGRVFTARNTEALFGQGTRLTVV.

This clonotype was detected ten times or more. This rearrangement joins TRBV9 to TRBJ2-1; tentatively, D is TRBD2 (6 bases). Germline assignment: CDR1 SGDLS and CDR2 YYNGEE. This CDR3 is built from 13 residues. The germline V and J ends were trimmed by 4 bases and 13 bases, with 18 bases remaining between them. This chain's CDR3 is CASSPEGRELQFF. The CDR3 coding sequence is TGTGCCAGCAGCCCGGAGGGACGTGAACTACAGTTCTTC.

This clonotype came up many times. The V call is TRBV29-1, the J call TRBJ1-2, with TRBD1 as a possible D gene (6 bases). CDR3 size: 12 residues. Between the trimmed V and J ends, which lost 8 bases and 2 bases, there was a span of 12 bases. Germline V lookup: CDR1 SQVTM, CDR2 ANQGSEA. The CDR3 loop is CSIRQENYGYTF. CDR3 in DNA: TGCAGCATAAGACAGGAAAACTATGGCTACACCTTC. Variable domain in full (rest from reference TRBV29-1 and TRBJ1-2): SAVISQKPSRDICQRGTSLTIQCQVDSQVTMMFWYRQQPGQSLTLIATANQGSEATYESGFVIDKFPISRPNLTFSTLTVSNMSPEDSSIYLCSIRQENYGYTFGSGTRLTVV.

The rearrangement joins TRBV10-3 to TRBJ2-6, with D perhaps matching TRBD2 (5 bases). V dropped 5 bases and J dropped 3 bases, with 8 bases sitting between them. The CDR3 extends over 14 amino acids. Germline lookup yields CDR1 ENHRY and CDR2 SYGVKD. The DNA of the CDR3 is TGTGCCATCAGTTGGGAGCGTGGGGCCAACGTCCTGACTTTC. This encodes CAISWERGANVLTF.

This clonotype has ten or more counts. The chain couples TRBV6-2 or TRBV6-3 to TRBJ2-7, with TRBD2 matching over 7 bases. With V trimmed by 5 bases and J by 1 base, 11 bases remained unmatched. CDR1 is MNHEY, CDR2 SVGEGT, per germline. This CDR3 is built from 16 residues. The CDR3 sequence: CASSPVGGRWSYEQYV. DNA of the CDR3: TGTGCCAGCAGTCCTGTCGGGGGGAGGTGGTCCTACGAGCAGTACGTC.

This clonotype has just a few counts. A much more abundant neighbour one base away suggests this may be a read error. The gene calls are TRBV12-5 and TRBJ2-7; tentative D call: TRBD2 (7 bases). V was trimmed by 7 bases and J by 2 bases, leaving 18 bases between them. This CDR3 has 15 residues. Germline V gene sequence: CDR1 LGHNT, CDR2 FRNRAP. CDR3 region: CASAKSRGGAYEQYF. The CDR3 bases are TGTGCTAGTGCCAAATCTCGAGGGGGGGCCTACGAGCAGTACTTC.

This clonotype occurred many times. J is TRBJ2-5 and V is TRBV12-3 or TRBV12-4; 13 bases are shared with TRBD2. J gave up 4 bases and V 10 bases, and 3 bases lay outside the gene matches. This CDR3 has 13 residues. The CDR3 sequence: CATGTSGAETQYF. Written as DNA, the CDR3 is TGTGCCACCGGGACTAGCGGGGCAGAGACCCAGTACTTC.

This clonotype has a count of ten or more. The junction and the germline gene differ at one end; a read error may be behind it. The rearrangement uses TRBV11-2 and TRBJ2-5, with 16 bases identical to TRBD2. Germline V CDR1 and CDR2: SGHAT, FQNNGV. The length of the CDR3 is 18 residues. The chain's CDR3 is CASSLVIGGLAGGETQYF. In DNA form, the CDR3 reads TGTGCCAGCAGTTTAGTCATTGGGGGACTAGCGGGAGGGGAGACCCAGTACTTC.

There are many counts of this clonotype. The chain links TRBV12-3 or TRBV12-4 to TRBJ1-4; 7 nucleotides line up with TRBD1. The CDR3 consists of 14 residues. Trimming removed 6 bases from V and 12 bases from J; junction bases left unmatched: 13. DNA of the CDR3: TGTGCCAGCAGCCCCTGGACAGGCGCAACCGAACTGTTTTTT. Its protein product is CASSPWTGATELFF.

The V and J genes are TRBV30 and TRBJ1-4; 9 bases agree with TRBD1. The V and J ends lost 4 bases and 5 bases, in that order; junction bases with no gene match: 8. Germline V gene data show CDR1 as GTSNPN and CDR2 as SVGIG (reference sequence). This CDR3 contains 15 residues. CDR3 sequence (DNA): TGTGCCTGGACGAGAGGGACAGGGCAAAATGAAAAACTGTTTTTT. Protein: CAWTRGTGQNEKLFF.

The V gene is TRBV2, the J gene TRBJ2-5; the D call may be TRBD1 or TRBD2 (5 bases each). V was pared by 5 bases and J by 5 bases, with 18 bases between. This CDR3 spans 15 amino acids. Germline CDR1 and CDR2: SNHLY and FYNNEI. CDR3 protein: CASSSPSGTRETQYF. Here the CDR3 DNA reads TGTGCCAGCAGTTCTCCTTCAGGGACGCGGGAGACCCAGTACTTC.

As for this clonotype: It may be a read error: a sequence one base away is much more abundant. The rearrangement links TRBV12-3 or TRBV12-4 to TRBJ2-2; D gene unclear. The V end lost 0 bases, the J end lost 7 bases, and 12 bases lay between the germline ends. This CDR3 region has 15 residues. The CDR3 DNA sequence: TGTGCCAGCAGTTTAGCGGCAGTTCTGGGCGGGGAGCTGTTTTTT. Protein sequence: CASSLAAVLGGELFF.